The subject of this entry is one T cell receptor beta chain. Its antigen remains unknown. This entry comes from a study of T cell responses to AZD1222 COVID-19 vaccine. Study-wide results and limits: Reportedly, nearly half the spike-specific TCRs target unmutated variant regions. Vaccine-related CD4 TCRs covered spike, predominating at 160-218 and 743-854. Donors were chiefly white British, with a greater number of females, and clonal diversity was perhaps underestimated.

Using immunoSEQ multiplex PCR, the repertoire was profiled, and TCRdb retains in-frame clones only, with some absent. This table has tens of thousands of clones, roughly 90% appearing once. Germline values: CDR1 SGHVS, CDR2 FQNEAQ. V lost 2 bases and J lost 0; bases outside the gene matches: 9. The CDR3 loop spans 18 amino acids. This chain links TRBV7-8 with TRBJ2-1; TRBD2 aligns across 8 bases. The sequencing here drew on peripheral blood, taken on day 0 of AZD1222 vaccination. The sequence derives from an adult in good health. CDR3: CASSLRGRGESSYNEQFF. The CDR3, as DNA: TGTGCCAGCAGCTTACGCGGGCGGGGGGAAAGCTCCTACAATGAGCAGTTCTTC.